These 25 T cell receptor beta chains were all obtained from the same sample, sequenced in a study of T cell responses to AZD1222 COVID-19 vaccine. Profiling relied on immunoSEQ multiplex PCR, and the TCRdb table lists in-frame clones only, not all of them. The repertoire holds 120,000 or so clones, with around 87% as singletons. The sample consisted of peripheral blood, taken on day 0 of AZD1222 vaccination. Receptors originate from an adult in good health.

CDR3 sequence reads: CASSERGRYGYTF. The CDR3 DNA follows: TGTGCCAGCAGTGAAAGGGGGCGGTATGGCTACACCTTC. V usage is TRBV2 and J usage is TRBJ1-2, with 7 bases that match TRBD1. The V gene end was trimmed by 2 bases and the J gene end by 5 bases; junction bases not matched to a gene: 2. CDR3 length: 13 residues. Germline-derived CDR1 and CDR2 are SNHLY and FYNNEI.

The chain uses TRBV21-1 and TRBJ2-7; the table's D call of TRBD2 was not tested on the DNA. TRBV21-1 is a pseudogene locus. The CDR3 has 15 amino acids. Written as DNA, the CDR3 is TGTGCCAGCAGCAAGGTAGGGGACTGCACCTACGAGCAGTACTTC. Residues: CASSKVGDCTYEQYF.

This chain joins TRBV6-5 and TRBJ2-1; TRBD2 is a possible D gene (7 bases). Trimming took off 2 bases at V and 8 bases at J, with 19 bases between the two ends. The CDR3 sequence is 16 residues long. Germline CDR1 MNHEY, CDR2 SVGAGI. For the CDR3, the DNA is TGTGCCAGCAGTTACGCGGGCGGGGGCCTTTTGGATGAGCAGTTCTTC. Translated: CASSYAGGGLLDEQFF.

The V gene is TRBV9, the J gene TRBJ1-1; unclear D gene. The CDR3 has 14 residues. Germline assignment: CDR1 SGDLS and CDR2 YYNGEE. Deletions cut 0 bases from V and 3 bases from J, with 9 bases between. The CDR3 nucleotides are TGTGCCAGCAGCGTAGCTTGGGGAGACACTGAAGCTTTCTTT. Its translation: CASSVAWGDTEAFF.

V is TRBV2 and J is TRBJ2-3, with no clear D. V dropped 10 bases and J dropped 6 bases, with 8 bases sitting between them. Per the germline V gene, CDR1 is SNHLY and CDR2 is FYNNEI. The CDR3 is 10 amino acids. The CDR3 is CATGRDTQYF. The CDR3 DNA follows: TGTGCCACGGGCCGGGATACGCAGTATTTT.

The rearrangement links TRBV25-1 to TRBJ1-2; TRBD1 is a possible D gene (5 bases). This CDR3 has 11 residues. Trimming removed 5 bases at V and 8 bases at J, with 9 bases between. The V gene's germline CDR1 is MGHDK and CDR2 SYGVNS. The chain's CDR3 is CASSLGDGYTF. CDR3 in DNA: TGTGCCAGCAGTTTAGGGGACGGCTACACCTTC.

Only a few counts were recorded for this clone. The V and J genes are TRBV7-9 and TRBJ2-2, with D unclear. Trimming removed 0 bases at V and 3 bases at J, with 11 bases between. Germline V gene data show CDR1 as SEHNR and CDR2 as FQNEAQ (reference sequence). The CDR3 covers 16 residues. DNA of the CDR3: TGTGCCAGCAGCTTAGCTTCTCAGGTAGACACCGGGGAGCTGTTTTTT. It translates to CASSLASQVDTGELFF.

The chain recombines TRBV13 with TRBJ1-2; D unclear. Germline loops: CDR1 PRHDT, CDR2 FYEKMQ (reference sequence). CDR3 length: 14 amino acids. Trimming took 4 bases from V and 4 from J, leaving 13 bases between them. This chain's CDR3 is CASSSPAGSYGYTF. CDR3 DNA: TGTGCCAGCAGCTCCCCGGCGGGTAGCTATGGCTACACCTTC.

The rearrangement joins TRBV12-3 or TRBV12-4 to TRBJ1-3; D may be TRBD1 (6 bases). This CDR3 has 13 amino acids. Between the trimmed V and J ends, which lost 5 bases and 3 bases, there was a span of 8 bases. Here the CDR3 reads CASSGQIGNTIYF. In DNA, the CDR3 is TGTGCCAGCAGTGGACAGATTGGAAACACCATATATTTT.

As DNA, the CDR3 is TGTGCCAGCAGCTTAGGGGGACCGACCGACGGCAATCAGCCCCAGCATTTT. Translation: CASSLGGPTDGNQPQHF. V gene TRBV7-2 combines with J gene TRBJ1-5; TRBD1 might be the D (5 bases). V shed 1 base and J shed 2 bases, with 15 bases lying between them. The CDR3 sequence is 17 residues long. Germline V gene data show CDR1 as SGHTA and CDR2 as FQGNSA.

This clone was detected only once. The CDR3 nucleotides read TGTGCCAGTAAAGGGGCCAAAAATCAGCCCCAGCATTTT. This codes for CASKGAKNQPQHF. This rearrangement joins TRBV19 to TRBJ1-5; TRBD1 might be the D (5 bases). The germline CDR1 and CDR2 sequences are LNHDA and SQIVND (reference sequence). Trimming took off 7 bases at V and 4 bases at J, with 11 bases between the two ends. There are 13 residues in the CDR3.

The V call is TRBV6-5, the J call TRBJ1-5, with D hard to call. Germline CDR1 MNHEY, CDR2 SVGAGI. The V gene lost 8 bases and the J gene lost 4 bases, with 9 bases spanning the gap. CDR3 size: 12 residues. CDR3 sequence (DNA): TGTGCCAGCGCGGTAGGAAATCAGCCCCAGCATTTT. Its protein is CASAVGNQPQHF.

The chain combines TRBV9 with TRBJ2-2; perhaps TRBD2 as D (5 bases). The CDR3 spans 15 residues. The germline V gene has CDR1 SGDLS and CDR2 YYNGEE. Trimming took off 5 bases at V and 3 bases at J, with 14 bases between the two ends. This chain's CDR3 is CASRRGQVDTGELFF. In nucleotides, the CDR3 is TGTGCCAGCAGGCGCGGGCAGGTGGACACCGGGGAGCTGTTTTTT.

The chain couples TRBV30 to TRBJ1-3; D may be TRBD1 (6 bases). CDR3 length: 12 amino acids. Trimming stripped 7 bases from V and 1 base from J, with 8 bases between. Germline CDR1 reads GTSNPN; CDR2 reads SVGIG (reference sequence). As DNA, the CDR3 is TGTGCCTTAGGGGGATCTGGAAACACCATATATTTT. This encodes CALGGSGNTIYF.

V gene TRBV13 combines with J gene TRBJ2-3; D remains ambiguous. The CDR3 totals 19 residues. Between the trimmed V and J ends, which lost 4 bases and 3 bases, there was a span of 26 bases. Germline CDR1 and CDR2: PRHDT and FYEKMQ (reference sequence). The CDR3 DNA reads TGTGCCAGCAGCTCGGGCCCGGTCGGGCGAAGGGTAAGGACAGATACGCAGTATTTT. It translates to CASSSGPVGRRVRTDTQYF.

The genes are TRBV6-2 or TRBV6-3 and TRBJ1-2, with 7 bases matching TRBD1. The CDR3 contains 14 residues. The J segment lost 4 bases and the V segment lost 4 bases, leaving 6 bases of the junction unmatched. CDR1 MNHEY and CDR2 SVGEGT come from the germline V gene. The CDR3 region is CASSWGDRAYGYTF. The CDR3 bases are TGTGCCAGCAGTTGGGGAGACAGGGCCTATGGCTACACCTTC.

The chain has TRBV5-1 and TRBJ2-2; maybe TRBD2 (6 bases). Between the trimmed V and J ends, which lost 0 bases and 4 bases, there was a span of 10 bases. The CDR3 length is 15 residues. CDR1 and CDR2 from the germline V gene are SGHRS and YFSETQ. The DNA of the CDR3 is TGCGCCAGCAGCTTGGGGGACGGGGGCACCGGGGAGCTGTTTTTT. Protein: CASSLGDGGTGELFF.

The genes are TRBV28 and TRBJ1-2; D gene unclear. CDR1 MDHEN and CDR2 SYDVKM come from the germline V gene. Trimming took 6 bases from V and 1 from J, leaving 3 bases between them. There are 11 residues in the CDR3. The CDR3 DNA sequence: TGTGCCAGCAGCAATAACTATGGCTACACCTTC. It codes for CASSNNYGYTF.

In its sample, this clone was seen once. The CDR3 coding sequence is TGTGCCAGCAGCTTAGAGGGGGGGTTGCGCAATCAGCCCCAGCATTTT. It is translated as CASSLEGGLRNQPQHF. This chain joins TRBV7-2 and TRBJ1-5; weak D call: TRBD1 (6 bases). The CDR3 length is 16 residues. Germline values: CDR1 SGHTA, CDR2 FQGNSA. Trimming left V 1 base short and J 2 bases short, with 12 bases between.

The rearrangement joins TRBV9 to TRBJ2-7; a possible D gene is TRBD2 (6 bases). The length of the CDR3 is 14 residues. With 0 bases removed from V and 3 bases from J, the gap between germline ends came to 10 bases. In germline, CDR1 is SGDLS, CDR2 YYNGEE. This CDR3 reads CASSVGGGDYEQYF. The CDR3 nucleotides read TGTGCCAGCAGCGTAGGAGGAGGGGACTACGAGCAGTACTTC.

The chain is built from TRBV6-2 or TRBV6-3 and TRBJ2-1; TRBD2 matches at 9 bases. This CDR3 contains 18 residues. J gave up 8 bases and V 0 bases, and 14 bases lay outside the gene matches. Germline assignment: CDR1 MNHEY and CDR2 SVGEGT. The CDR3 loop is CASSYSRSGGGARDEQFF. CDR3 in DNA: TGTGCCAGCAGTTACTCGCGAAGTGGCGGGGGGGCCCGGGATGAGCAGTTCTTC.

CDR3 sequence: CAISGGQGVGSYNEQFF. In nucleotides, the CDR3 is TGTGCCATCAGTGGGGGACAGGGAGTAGGATCCTACAATGAGCAGTTCTTC. The J gene is TRBJ2-1, the V gene TRBV10-3; 9 bases align to TRBD1. With 4 bases clipped from V and 1 base from J, the junction kept 8 bases outside the gene matches. The CDR3 spans 17 residues. Germline V gives CDR1 ENHRY, CDR2 SYGVKD.

This sequence joins TRBV2 and TRBJ1-6; D may be TRBD1 (6 bases). There are 12 residues in the CDR3. V lost 4 bases to trimming and J lost 11 bases, with 9 bases between them. Germline loops: CDR1 SNHLY, CDR2 FYNNEI. The DNA of the CDR3 is TGTGCCAGCAGTGTAGGGGGGGCACCCCTCCACTTT. Amino acid sequence: CASSVGGAPLHF.

The chain has TRBV7-9 and TRBJ2-3; D not resolved. The germline V and J ends were trimmed by 4 bases and 2 bases, with 1 base remaining between them. In germline, CDR1 is SEHNR, CDR2 FQNEAQ (reference sequence). The CDR3 consists of 11 residues. The CDR3 region is CASSSTDTQYF. CDR3 nucleotide sequence: TGTGCCAGCAGCTCCACAGATACGCAGTATTTT.

The V gene is TRBV6-6, the J gene TRBJ2-5, with D tentatively TRBD1 or TRBD2 (7 bases each). Deletions cut 5 bases from V and 4 bases from J, with 29 bases between. The CDR3 consists of 19 residues. Looked up from germline, CDR1 is MNHNY and CDR2 is SVGAGI (reference sequence). The CDR3 reads CASSQTKSGTDSKGETQYF. The CDR3 nucleotides are TGTGCCAGCAGTCAGACAAAAAGCGGGACAGACTCTAAAGGAGAGACCCAGTACTTC.